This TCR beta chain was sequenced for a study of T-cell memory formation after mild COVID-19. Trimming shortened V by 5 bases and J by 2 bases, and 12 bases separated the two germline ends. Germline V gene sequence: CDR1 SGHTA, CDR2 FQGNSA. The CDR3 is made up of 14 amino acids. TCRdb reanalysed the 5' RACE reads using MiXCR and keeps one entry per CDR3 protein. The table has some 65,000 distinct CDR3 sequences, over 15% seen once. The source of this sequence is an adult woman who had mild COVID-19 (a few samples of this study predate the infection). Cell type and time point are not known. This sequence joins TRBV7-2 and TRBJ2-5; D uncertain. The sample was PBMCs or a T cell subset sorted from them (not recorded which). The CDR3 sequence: CASSHENLQETQYF. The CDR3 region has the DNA TGTGCCAGCAGCCATGAGAACCTACAAGAGACCCAGTACTTC.